This TCR beta chain was documented in a study of post-analysis software for immune sequencing data. At the level of the study: As for disease course, relapsing-remitting, secondary progressive and progressive-relapsing multiple sclerosis were all included.

Every TCR beta cDNA library bore unique molecular identifiers. A population of roughly 0.9 to 11 million T cells gave rise to about 500,000 cDNA molecules. MiXCR, applied by TCRdb to the PCR reads, yields one record per CDR3 protein. The sample yields roughly 800,000 distinct CDR3 sequences, about 43% seen once. This clonotype has only a few counts. Its specificity is not known. Notes on the study in general: There were five or six TRBV segments more frequent in patients than controls, and TRBV5-6, TRBV5-1 and TRBV20-1 were among them. The study found significantly lower normalized Chao1 diversity in multiple sclerosis patients than in controls. Co-batched samples clustered tightly together by F measure.

V was pared by 7 bases and J by 6 bases, with 19 bases between. This CDR3 has 14 residues. Germline CDR1 and CDR2: DFQATT and SNEGSKA (reference sequence). Input material: blood. The receptor was derived from a girl aged 5-17 years with multiple sclerosis. The rearrangement links TRBV20-1 to TRBJ2-1; D is perhaps TRBD2 (5 bases). The CDR3 protein is CSVLRASWGNEQFF. In nucleotides, the CDR3 is TGCAGTGTTCTTAGGGCTAGCTGGGGCAATGAGCAGTTCTTC.